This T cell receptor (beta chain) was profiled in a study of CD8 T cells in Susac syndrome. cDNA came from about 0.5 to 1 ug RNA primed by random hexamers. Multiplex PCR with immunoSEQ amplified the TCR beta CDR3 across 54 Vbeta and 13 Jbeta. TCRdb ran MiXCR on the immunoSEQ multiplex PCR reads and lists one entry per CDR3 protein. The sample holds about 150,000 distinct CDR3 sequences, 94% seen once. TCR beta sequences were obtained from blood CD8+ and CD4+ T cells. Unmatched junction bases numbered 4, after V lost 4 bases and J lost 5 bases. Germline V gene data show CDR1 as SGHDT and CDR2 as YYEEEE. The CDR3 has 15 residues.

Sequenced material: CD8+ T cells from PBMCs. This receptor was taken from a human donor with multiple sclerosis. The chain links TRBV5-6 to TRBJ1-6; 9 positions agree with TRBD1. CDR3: CASSRTGENNSPLHF. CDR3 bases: TGTGCCAGCAGCAGGACAGGGGAAAATAATTCACCCCTCCACTTT.